Below are 11 T cell receptor beta chains sequenced from a single sample in a study of blood T cell repertoires in COVID-19. Profiled with immunoSEQ multiplex PCR; TCRdb holds only in-frame clones, not every one. Counted here are 200,000 to 300,000 clones, around 89% occurring once; the ten biggest clones make up over 7.5%. What was sequenced was PBMCs or T cells enriched from blood (not recorded which). These receptors all stem from a man in his forties who had recovered from COVID-19.

The V gene is TRBV30, the J gene TRBJ1-4; 10 bases align to TRBD1. Germline values: CDR1 GTSNPN, CDR2 SVGIG (reference sequence). Germline trimming cut 7 bases from V and 8 bases from J; bases unmatched to any gene: 10. This CDR3 spans 14 amino acids. The DNA for the CDR3 is TGTGCCTCAGCGACAGGGGGCCAAGTGGAAAAACTGTTTTTT. Its protein product is CASATGGQVEKLFF.

The rearrangement links TRBV12-3 or TRBV12-4 to TRBJ2-1, with 8 bases fitting TRBD2. This CDR3 spans 13 amino acids. V was clipped by 6 bases and J by 7 bases; unmatched bases: 5. In DNA, the CDR3 is TGTGCCAGCAGAAGCGGGAGTGGTAATGAGCAGTTCTTC. Translating gives CASRSGSGNEQFF.

This rearrangement joins TRBV15 to TRBJ2-1; TRBD2 agrees at 13 bases. CDR1 and CDR2 from the germline V gene are LNHNV and YYDKDF (reference sequence). The CDR3 loop spans 19 amino acids. Trimming removed 2 bases from V and 4 bases from J; junction bases left unmatched: 11. The CDR3 DNA reads TGTGCCACCAGCAGATCCGGGACTAGCGGGATGAACCCTTACAATGAGCAGTTCTTC. Its protein is CATSRSGTSGMNPYNEQFF.

The J gene is TRBJ1-6, the V gene TRBV5-5, with 7 bases that match TRBD1. The ends lost 3 bases at V and 8 bases at J; junction bases unmatched: 2. This CDR3 contains 13 residues. Germline lookup yields CDR1 SGHKS and CDR2 YYEKEE (reference sequence). CDR3 amino acids: CASSWDRDSPLHF. The CDR3 coding sequence is TGTGCCAGCAGCTGGGACAGAGATTCACCCCTCCACTTT. Based on the CDR3 plus reference TRBV5-5 and TRBJ1-6, the full variable domain is DAGVTQSPTHLIKTRGQQVTLRCSPISGHKSVSWYQQVLGQGPQFIFQYYEKEERGRGNFPDRFSARQFPNYSSELNVNALLLGDSALYLCASSWDRDSPLHFGNGTRLTVT.

V is TRBV19 and J is TRBJ1-2; D ambiguous. The V and J ends lost 4 bases and 1 base respectively, with 19 bases between them. Per the germline V gene, CDR1 is LNHDA and CDR2 is SQIVND (reference sequence). This CDR3 is 17 amino acids long. CDR3 sequence reads: CASSTNDGNSVNYGYTF. The CDR3 coding sequence is TGTGCCAGTAGTACAAACGACGGGAACAGCGTTAACTATGGCTACACCTTC. The full variable domain, in which reference TRBV19 and TRBJ1-2 provide the parts outside the CDR3, is DGGITQSPKYLFRKEGQNVTLSCEQNLNHDAMYWYRQDPGQGLRLIYYSQIVNDFQKGDIAEGYSVSREKKESFPLTVTSAQKNPTAFYLCASSTNDGNSVNYGYTFGSGTRLTVV.

The count of this clone is one. This chain links TRBV11-2 with TRBJ2-1; D possibly corresponds to TRBD1 (6 bases). V gave up 3 bases and J gave up 1 base, with 13 bases separating them. This CDR3 is 16 amino acids long. Germline CDR1 reads SGHAT; CDR2 reads FQNNGV. The CDR3 region has the DNA TGTGCCAGCAGCTTCTCGGTTACAGGGTCCTACAATGAGCAGTTCTTC. It codes for CASSFSVTGSYNEQFF.

The V gene is TRBV29-1, the J gene TRBJ1-1; 8 nucleotides match TRBD1. Losses at the gene ends were 4 bases for V and 2 bases for J; bases not matched to a gene: 3. Per the germline V gene, CDR1 is SQVTM and CDR2 is ANQGSEA. The CDR3 covers 13 residues. The CDR3 region has the DNA TGCAGCGTTGGCAGGGGGCTAAACACTGAAGCTTTCTTT. This encodes CSVGRGLNTEAFF.

The chain uses TRBV3-1 (or the pseudogene TRBV3-2) and TRBJ2-1; 12 nucleotides line up with TRBD2. Trimming took 4 bases from V and 10 from J; bases not matched to a gene: 8. The CDR3 is 15 residues long. Germline V gives CDR1 LGHDT, CDR2 YNNKEL (reference sequence). This CDR3 reads CASSPRTSGIPEQFF. CDR3 sequence (DNA): TGTGCCAGCAGCCCGAGGACTAGCGGGATCCCAGAGCAGTTCTTC.

This chain joins TRBV6-6 and TRBJ1-2; 8 nucleotides match TRBD1. In germline, CDR1 is MNHNY, CDR2 SVGAGI (reference sequence). The CDR3 length is 14 residues. After removal of 5 bases from V and 3 bases from J, the junction contained 5 bases not matched to a gene. The CDR3 DNA reads as TGTGCCAGCAGTCCAGGGGGCGAGGACTATGGCTACACCTTC. Its translation: CASSPGGEDYGYTF.

The chain carries TRBV3-1 (or the pseudogene TRBV3-2) and TRBJ1-3; 10 bases are shared with TRBD1. Per germline, CDR1 LGHDT and CDR2 YNNKEL (reference sequence). CDR3 length equals 16 residues. Losses at the gene ends were 5 bases for V and 3 bases for J; bases not matched to a gene: 7. CDR3 nucleotides: TGTGCCAGCAGCTTCAGGACAGGGGGATGTGGAAACACCATATATTTT. Translating gives CASSFRTGGCGNTIYF.

V usage is TRBV5-1 and J usage is TRBJ2-7; 12 bases fit TRBD1. The CDR3 totals 15 residues. Germline V gene data show CDR1 as SGHRS and CDR2 as YFSETQ. J was trimmed by 3 bases and V by 3 bases; bases with no gene match: 4. The CDR3 nucleotides are TGCGCCAGCAGCTCCGGGACAGGGGGCGGCTACGAGCAGTACTTC. Amino acids: CASSSGTGGGYEQYF.